This TCR beta chain was sequenced for a study of CD8 T cells in Susac syndrome. Random hexamers were used to reverse transcribe an amount of roughly 0.5 to 1 ug RNA. Via MiXCR, TCRdb re-called the immunoSEQ multiplex PCR reads, giving one row per CDR3 protein. This table holds around 150,000 distinct CDR3 sequences, about 94% found once. As regards this clonotype: Its antigen remains unidentified.

Isolation of CD8+ and CD4+ T cells was performed negatively, whereas enrichment of TEMRA cells was done by FACS. The CDR3 length is 15 residues. V gave up 2 bases and J gave up 1 base, with 8 bases separating them. Germline loops: CDR1 LNHNV, CDR2 YYDKDF (reference sequence). The study, taken as a whole, reports: As the study acknowledged, the number of individuals in its TCR sequencing and HLA analysis was relatively small.

The V and J genes are TRBV15 and TRBJ2-2; TRBD1 might be the D (5 bases). This sequence was found in a human donor in good health. Sequencing was performed on CD4+ T cells from PBMCs. CDR3 in amino acids: CATSRYQGNTGELFF. The CDR3 coding sequence is TGTGCCACCAGCAGATATCAGGGGAACACCGGGGAGCTGTTTTTT.